This T cell receptor (beta chain) appears in the sequencing data of a study of tumor-infiltrating lymphocytes in primary liver carcinoma. Co-extraction yielded RNA and DNA from approximately 20-30 mg of unsorted bulk tissue. TCR beta cDNA was made from 500 ng total RNA with a constant-region primer. Library construction for TCR beta comprised three nested multiplex PCR rounds performed with slightly modified ARM-PCR. Forward primers for TRBV1-TRBV30 and a C-beta reverse primer served the first two PCR rounds, at approximately 10 cycles each. TCRdb re-called the multiplex PCR reads with MiXCR, one entry per CDR3 protein. The sample has roughly 50,000 distinct CDR3 sequences; over 70% are singletons. To note about this clonotype: The antigen is not known. As the CDR3 is not closed by the conserved phenylalanine or tryptophan, this likely results from a read error. The limits of the CDR3 on the DNA are not certain, so only TCRdb's listed CDR3 is given.

Study-level findings and limits: Against blood, tumors held a significantly higher top-250-clone fraction (p = 0.039).

Ends included, the CDR3 has 12 residues. Germline CDR1 is MNHEY and CDR2 is SVGEGT. This sequence was found in a middle-aged man with primary liver carcinoma and hepatitis B virus infection. The rearrangement uses TRBV6-2 or TRBV6-3 and TRBJ2-2; no check of the table's D call, TRBD1, against the DNA was made. The sample comprised liver tumor tissue from sampling region 2. Noted subset: tumor region T2, inferior pole. The CDR3 region is CASRLPPGTDIS.